This TCR beta chain stems from a study of T cells expressing NK-cell markers. The wider study: Eight donors were sequenced, of whom seven were HCMV-seropositive, while the remaining one was HCMV-seronegative.

Beta-chain TCR cDNA was generated via 5'RACE template switching with UMIs. TCRdb re-called the 5' RACE reads and catalogs CDR3 proteins one per entry, DNA excluded. This sample's table reports about half a million distinct CDR3 sequences. The specimen was blood T cells: a sorted CD56 or NKG2C T cell subset, CD4+ or CD8+ T cells, or bulk PBMC T cells (not recorded which). This TCR came from a woman aged 50 to 60 in good health.

This CDR3 reads CASSGQINTGELFF. The V and J genes are TRBV6-1 and TRBJ2-2. The CDR3 length is 14 residues. From germline, CDR1 is MNHNS and CDR2 SASEGT.